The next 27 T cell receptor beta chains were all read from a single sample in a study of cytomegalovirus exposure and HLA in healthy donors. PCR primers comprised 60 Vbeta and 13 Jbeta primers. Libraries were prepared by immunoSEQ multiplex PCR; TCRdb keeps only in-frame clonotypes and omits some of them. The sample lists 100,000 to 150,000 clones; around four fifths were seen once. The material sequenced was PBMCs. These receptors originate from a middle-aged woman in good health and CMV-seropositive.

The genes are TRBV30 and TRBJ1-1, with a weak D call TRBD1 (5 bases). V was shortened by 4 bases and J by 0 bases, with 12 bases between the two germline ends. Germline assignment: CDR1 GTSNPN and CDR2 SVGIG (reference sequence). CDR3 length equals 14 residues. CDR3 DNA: TGTGCCTGGAACAGCCAGGGCCTGAACACTGAAGCTTTCTTT. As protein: CAWNSQGLNTEAFF.

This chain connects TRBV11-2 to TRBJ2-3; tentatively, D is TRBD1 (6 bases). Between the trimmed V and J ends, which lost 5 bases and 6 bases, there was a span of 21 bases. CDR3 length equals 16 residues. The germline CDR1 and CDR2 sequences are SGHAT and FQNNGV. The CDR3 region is CASSPTDRSHSDTQYF. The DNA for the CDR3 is TGTGCCAGCAGCCCGACCGACAGGAGCCACAGCGATACGCAGTATTTT.

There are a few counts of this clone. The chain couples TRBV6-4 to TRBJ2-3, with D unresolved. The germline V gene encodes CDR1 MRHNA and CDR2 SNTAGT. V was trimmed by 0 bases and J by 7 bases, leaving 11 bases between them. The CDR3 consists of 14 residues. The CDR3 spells CASSDSGERNTQYF. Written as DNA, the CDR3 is TGTGCCAGCAGTGACTCTGGAGAGAGAAATACGCAGTATTTT.

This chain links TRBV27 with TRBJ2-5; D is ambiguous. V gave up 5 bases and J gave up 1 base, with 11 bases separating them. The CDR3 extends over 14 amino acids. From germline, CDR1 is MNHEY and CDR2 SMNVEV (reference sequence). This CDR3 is CASSTLGSQETQYF. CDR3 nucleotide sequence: TGTGCCAGCAGTACACTGGGCAGCCAAGAGACCCAGTACTTC.

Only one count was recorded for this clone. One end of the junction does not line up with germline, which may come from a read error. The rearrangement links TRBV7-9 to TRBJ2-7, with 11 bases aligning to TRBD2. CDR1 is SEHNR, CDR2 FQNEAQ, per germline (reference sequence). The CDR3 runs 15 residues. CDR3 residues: CSSSLGGLAEYEQYF. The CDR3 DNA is TGTTCCAGCAGCTTAGGGGGACTAGCGGAATACGAGCAGTACTTC.

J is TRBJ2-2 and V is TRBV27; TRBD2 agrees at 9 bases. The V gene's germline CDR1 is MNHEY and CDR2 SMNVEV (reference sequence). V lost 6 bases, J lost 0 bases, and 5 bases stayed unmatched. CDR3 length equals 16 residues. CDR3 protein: CASSSPSGANTGELFF. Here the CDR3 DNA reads TGTGCCAGCAGCTCCCCTAGCGGGGCGAACACCGGGGAGCTGTTTTTT.

The CDR3 region is CASSLGQANTEAFF. CDR3 DNA: TGTGCCAGCAGCTTGGGACAGGCTAACACTGAAGCTTTCTTT. The chain employs TRBV5-4 and TRBJ1-1, with D possibly being TRBD1 (6 bases). Between the trimmed V and J ends, which lost 0 bases and 2 bases, there was a span of 8 bases. The germline V gene encodes CDR1 SGHNT and CDR2 YYREEE (reference sequence). The CDR3 extends over 14 amino acids. Full variable domain (rest looked up from reference TRBV5-4 and TRBJ1-1): ETGVTQSPTHLIKTRGQQVTLRCSSQSGHNTVSWYQQALGQGPQFIFQYYREEENGRGNFPPRFSGLQFPNYSSELNVNALELDDSALYLCASSLGQANTEAFFGQGTRLTVV.

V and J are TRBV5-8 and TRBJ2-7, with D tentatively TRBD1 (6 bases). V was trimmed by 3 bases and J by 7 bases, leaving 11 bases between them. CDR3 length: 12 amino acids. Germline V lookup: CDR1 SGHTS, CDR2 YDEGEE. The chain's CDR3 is CASSSTQGEQYF. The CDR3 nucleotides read TGTGCCAGCAGCTCGACACAGGGAGAGCAGTACTTC.

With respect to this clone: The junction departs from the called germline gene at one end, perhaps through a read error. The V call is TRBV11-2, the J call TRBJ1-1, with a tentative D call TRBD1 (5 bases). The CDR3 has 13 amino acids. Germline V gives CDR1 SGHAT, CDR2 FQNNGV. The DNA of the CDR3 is TGTGCCAGCAGCTCCGCCGTTTGGGACTCCAGCGCCTTT. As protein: CASSSAVWDSSAF.

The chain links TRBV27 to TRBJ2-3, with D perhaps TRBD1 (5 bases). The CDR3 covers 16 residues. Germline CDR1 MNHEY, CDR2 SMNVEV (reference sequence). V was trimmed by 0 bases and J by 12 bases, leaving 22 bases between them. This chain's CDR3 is CASSLSRATTGSAQYF. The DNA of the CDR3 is TGTGCCAGCAGTTTATCCAGGGCTACTACTGGTTCTGCCCAGTATTTT.

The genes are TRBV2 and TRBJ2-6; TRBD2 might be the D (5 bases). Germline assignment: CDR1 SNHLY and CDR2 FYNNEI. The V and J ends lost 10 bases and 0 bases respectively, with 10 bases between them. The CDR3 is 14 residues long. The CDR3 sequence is CATEEVSGANVLTF. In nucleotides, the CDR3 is TGTGCCACGGAGGAGGTCTCTGGGGCCAACGTCCTGACTTTC. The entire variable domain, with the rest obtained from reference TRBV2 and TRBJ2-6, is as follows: EPEVTQTPSHQVTQMGQEVILRCVPISNHLYFYWYRQILGQKVEFLVSFYNNEISEKSEIFDDQFSVERPDGSNFTLKIRSTKLEDSAMYFCATEEVSGANVLTFGAGSRLTVL.

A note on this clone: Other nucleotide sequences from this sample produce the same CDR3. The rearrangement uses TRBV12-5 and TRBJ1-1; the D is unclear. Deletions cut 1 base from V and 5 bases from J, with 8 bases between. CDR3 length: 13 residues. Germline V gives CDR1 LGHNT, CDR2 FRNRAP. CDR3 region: CASGLEVGTEAFF. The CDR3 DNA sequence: TGTGCTAGTGGTTTGGAAGTCGGGACTGAAGCTTTCTTT.

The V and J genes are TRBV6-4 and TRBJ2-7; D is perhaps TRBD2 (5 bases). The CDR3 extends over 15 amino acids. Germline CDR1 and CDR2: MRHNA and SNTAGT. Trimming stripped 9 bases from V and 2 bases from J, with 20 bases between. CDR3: CARRRTRERTYEQYF. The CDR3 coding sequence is TGTGCCAGACGAAGGACGAGGGAAAGGACCTACGAGCAGTACTTC.

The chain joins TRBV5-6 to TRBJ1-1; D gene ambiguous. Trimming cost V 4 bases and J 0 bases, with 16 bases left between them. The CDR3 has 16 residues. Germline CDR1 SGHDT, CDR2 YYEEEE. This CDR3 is CASSPFGGSMNTEAFF. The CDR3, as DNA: TGTGCCAGCAGCCCGTTCGGTGGGAGTATGAACACTGAAGCTTTCTTT.

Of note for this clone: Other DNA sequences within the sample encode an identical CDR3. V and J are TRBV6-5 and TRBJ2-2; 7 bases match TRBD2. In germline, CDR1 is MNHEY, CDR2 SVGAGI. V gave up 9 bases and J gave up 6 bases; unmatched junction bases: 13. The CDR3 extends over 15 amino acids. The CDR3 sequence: CASRPGLAGAGELFF. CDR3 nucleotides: TGTGCCAGTCGACCGGGACTGGCGGGAGCCGGGGAGCTGTTTTTT.

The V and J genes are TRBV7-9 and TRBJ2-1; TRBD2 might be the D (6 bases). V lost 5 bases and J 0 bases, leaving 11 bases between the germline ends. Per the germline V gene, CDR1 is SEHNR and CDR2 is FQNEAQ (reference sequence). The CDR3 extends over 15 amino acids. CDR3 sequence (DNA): TGTGCCAGCAGCCCCGGCGGGACCTCCTACAATGAGCAGTTCTTC. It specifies CASSPGGTSYNEQFF.

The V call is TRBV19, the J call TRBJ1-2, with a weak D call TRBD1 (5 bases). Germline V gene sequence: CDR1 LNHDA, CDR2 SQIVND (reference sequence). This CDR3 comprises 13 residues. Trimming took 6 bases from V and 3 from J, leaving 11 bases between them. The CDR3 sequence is CASRGRADYGYTF. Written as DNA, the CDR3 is TGTGCCAGTAGGGGCAGGGCGGACTATGGCTACACCTTC.

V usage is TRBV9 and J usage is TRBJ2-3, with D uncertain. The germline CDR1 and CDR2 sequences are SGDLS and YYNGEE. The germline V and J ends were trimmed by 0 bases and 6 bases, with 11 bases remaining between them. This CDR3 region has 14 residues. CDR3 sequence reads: CASSVVSESDTQYF. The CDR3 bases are TGTGCCAGCAGCGTAGTGTCCGAGTCCGATACGCAGTATTTT.

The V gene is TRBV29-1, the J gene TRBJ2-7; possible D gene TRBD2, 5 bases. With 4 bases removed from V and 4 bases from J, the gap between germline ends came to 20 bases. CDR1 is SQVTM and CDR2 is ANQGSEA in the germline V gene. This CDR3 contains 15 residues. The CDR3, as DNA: TGCAGCGTTGCGGGCAAAGGAGGATCCCTTTACGAGCAGTACTTC. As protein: CSVAGKGGSLYEQYF.

The CDR3 nucleotides read TGTGCCAGCCGGGACAGGGGGCTCTCCTACAATGAGCAGTTCTTC. This translates into CASRDRGLSYNEQFF. V and J are TRBV2 and TRBJ2-1; 12 positions agree with TRBD1. V shed 8 bases and J 0 bases; nucleotides not matched to a gene: 2. CDR3 size: 15 residues. CDR1 is SNHLY and CDR2 is FYNNEI in the germline V gene.

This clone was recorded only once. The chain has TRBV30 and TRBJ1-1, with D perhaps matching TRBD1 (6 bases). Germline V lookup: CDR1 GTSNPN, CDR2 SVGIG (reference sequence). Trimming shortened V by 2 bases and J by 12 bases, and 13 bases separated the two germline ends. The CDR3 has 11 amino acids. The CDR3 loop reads CAWSPLRGTFF. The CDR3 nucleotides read TGTGCCTGGAGTCCCCTCAGGGGAACTTTCTTT. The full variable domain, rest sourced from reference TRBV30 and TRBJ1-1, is SQTIHQWPATLVQPVGSPLSLECTVEGTSNPNLYWYRQAAGRGLQLLFYSVGIGQISSEVPQNLSASRPQDRQFILSSKKLLLSDSGFYLCAWSPLRGTFFGQGTRLTVV.

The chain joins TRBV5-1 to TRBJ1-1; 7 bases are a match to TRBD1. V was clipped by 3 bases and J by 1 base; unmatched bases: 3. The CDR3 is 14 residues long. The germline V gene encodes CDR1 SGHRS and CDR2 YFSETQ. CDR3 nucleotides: TGCGCCAGCAGCTCAACAGGGGCGAACACTGAAGCTTTCTTT. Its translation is CASSSTGANTEAFF.

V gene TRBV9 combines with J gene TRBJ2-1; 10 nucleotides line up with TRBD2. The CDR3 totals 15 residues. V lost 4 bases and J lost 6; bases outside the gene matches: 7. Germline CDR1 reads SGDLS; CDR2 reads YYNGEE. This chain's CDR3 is CASSLRLAGLNEQFF. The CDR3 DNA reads TGTGCCAGCAGCCTCCGACTAGCGGGCCTCAATGAGCAGTTCTTC.

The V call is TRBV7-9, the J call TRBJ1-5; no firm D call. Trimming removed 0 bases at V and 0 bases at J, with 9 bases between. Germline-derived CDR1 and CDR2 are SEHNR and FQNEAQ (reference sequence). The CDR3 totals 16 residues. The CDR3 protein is CASSLASGYSNQPQHF. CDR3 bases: TGTGCCAGCAGCTTAGCAAGCGGTTATAGCAATCAGCCCCAGCATTTT.

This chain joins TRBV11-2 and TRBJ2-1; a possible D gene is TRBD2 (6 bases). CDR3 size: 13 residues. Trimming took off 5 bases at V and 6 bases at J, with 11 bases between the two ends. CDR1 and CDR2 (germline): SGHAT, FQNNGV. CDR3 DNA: TGTGCCAGCAGCCCGCAGACTAGCAATGAGCAGTTCTTC. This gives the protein CASSPQTSNEQFF.

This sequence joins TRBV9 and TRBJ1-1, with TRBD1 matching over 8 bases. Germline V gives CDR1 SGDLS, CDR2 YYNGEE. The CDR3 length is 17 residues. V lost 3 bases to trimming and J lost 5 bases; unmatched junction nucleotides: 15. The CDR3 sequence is CASSGGQGSITRTEAFF. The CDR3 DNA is TGTGCCAGCAGCGGTGGACAGGGTTCTATTACTCGTACTGAAGCTTTCTTT.

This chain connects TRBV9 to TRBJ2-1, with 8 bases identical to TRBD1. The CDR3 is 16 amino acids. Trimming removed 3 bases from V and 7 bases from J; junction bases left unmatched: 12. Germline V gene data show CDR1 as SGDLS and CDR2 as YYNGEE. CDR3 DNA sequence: TGTGCCAGCAGCGACGGACAGGGTTCAGGTCGGAATGAGCAGTTCTTC. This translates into CASSDGQGSGRNEQFF.